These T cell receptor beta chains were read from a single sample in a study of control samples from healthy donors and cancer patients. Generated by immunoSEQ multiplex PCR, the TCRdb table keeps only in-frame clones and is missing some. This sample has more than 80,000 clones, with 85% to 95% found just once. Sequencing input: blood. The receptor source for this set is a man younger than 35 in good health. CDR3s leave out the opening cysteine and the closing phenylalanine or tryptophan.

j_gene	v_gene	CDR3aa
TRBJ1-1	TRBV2	ASSPRTGNTEAF
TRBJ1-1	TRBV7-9	ASSSLPGSTTEAF
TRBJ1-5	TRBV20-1	SASRTGKGSQPQH
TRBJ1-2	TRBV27	ASSLEDRGGGYT
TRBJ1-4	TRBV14	ASSLGNDRLF
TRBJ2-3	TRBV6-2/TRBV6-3	ASSYEPAGLADTQY
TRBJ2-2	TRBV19	ASSIIGYGSGNTGELF
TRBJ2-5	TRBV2	ASRAGLFGTQY
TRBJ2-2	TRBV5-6	ASSLFISTGELF
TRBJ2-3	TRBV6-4	ASSERGGTDTQY
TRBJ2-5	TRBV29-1	SVEKAGAETQY
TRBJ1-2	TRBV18	ASSPLLESGYT
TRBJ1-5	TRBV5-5	ASSLADWSQPQH
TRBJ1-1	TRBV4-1	ASSQDMVGAGLAKGTEAF
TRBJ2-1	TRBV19	ASSMGSGYNEQF
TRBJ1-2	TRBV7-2	ASSPDRTNYGYT
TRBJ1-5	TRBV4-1	ASSQVGQSNQPQH
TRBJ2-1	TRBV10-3	AISEYGDRGNNEQF
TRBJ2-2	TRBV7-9	ASSPGTGGGPGELF
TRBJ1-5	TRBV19	ATTHASNQPQH
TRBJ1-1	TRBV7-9	ASSYSQGQAEAF
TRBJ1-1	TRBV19	ASKSGSFGSTEAF
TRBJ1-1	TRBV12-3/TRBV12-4	ASSSLPTPEAF